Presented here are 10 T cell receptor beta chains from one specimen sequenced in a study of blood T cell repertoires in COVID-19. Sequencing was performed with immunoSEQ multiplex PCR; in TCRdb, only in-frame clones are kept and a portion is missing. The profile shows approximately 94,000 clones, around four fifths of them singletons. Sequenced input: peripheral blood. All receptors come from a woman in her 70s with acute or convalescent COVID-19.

The CDR3 DNA reads TGTGCCAGCAGCAACGCGGGGGAAGCGAGACTGTTTTTT. It yields the protein CASSNAGEARLFF. This chain connects TRBV27 to TRBJ1-4; TRBD1 is a possible D gene (5 bases). Per the germline V gene, CDR1 is MNHEY and CDR2 is SMNVEV (reference sequence). This CDR3 is 13 amino acids long. V lost 6 bases, J lost 13 bases, and 18 bases lay in between.

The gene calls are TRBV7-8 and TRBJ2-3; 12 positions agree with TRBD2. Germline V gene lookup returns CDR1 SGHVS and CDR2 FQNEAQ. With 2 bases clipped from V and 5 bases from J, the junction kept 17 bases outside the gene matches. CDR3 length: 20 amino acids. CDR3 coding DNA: TGTGCCAGCAGCTTAATGTCGTCAGGGGAACTAGCGGGGGGAATAGATACGCAGTATTTT. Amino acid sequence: CASSLMSSGELAGGIDTQYF.

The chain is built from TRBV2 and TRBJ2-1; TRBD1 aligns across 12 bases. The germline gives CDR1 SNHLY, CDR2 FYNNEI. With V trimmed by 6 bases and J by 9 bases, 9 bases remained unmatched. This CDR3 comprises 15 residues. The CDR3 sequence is CASRGQGAGAVEQFF. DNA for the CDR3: TGTGCCAGCAGGGGACAGGGGGCGGGAGCGGTTGAGCAGTTCTTC.

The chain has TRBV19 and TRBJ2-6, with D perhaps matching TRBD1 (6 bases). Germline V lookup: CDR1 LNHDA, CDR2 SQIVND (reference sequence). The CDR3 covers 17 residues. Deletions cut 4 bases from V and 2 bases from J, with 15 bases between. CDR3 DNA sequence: TGTGCCAGTAGTACTCTAGCTCAGGGGACTGGGGCCAACGTCCTGACTTTC. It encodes CASSTLAQGTGANVLTF.

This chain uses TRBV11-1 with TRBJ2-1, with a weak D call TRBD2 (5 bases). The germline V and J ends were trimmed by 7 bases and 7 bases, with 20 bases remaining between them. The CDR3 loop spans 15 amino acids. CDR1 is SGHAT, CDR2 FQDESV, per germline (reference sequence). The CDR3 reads CASTTRDSRGNEQFF. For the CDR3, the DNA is TGTGCCAGCACCACCCGCGACTCCCGGGGAAATGAGCAGTTCTTC.

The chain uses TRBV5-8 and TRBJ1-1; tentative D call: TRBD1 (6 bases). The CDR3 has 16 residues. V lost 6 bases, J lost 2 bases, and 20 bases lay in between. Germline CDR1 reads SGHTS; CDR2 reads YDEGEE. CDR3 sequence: CASTLVLTGINTEAFF. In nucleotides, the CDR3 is TGTGCCAGCACTCTCGTACTAACAGGGATAAACACTGAAGCTTTCTTT.

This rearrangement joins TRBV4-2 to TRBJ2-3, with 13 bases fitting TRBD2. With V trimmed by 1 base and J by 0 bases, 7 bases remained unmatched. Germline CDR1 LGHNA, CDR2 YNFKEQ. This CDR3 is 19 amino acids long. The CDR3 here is CASSQVGTSGAFSTDTQYF. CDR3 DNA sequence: TGTGCCAGCAGCCAAGTCGGGACTAGCGGGGCTTTTAGCACAGATACGCAGTATTTT.

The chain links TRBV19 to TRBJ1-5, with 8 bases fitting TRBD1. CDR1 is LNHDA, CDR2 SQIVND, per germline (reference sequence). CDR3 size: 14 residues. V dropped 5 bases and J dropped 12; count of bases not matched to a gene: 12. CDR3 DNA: TGTGCCAGTAGTGTCCAACAGGGGGGATCCTTCCAGCATTTT. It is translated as CASSVQQGGSFQHF.

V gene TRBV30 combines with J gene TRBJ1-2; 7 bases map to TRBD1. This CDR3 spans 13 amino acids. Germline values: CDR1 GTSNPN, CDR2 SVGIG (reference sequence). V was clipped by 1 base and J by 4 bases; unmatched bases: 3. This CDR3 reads CAWSDTGVYGYTF. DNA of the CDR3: TGTGCCTGGAGTGATACAGGGGTCTATGGCTACACCTTC. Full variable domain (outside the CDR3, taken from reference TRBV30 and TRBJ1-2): SQTIHQWPATLVQPVGSPLSLECTVEGTSNPNLYWYRQAAGRGLQLLFYSVGIGQISSEVPQNLSASRPQDRQFILSSKKLLLSDSGFYLCAWSDTGVYGYTFGSGTRLTVV.

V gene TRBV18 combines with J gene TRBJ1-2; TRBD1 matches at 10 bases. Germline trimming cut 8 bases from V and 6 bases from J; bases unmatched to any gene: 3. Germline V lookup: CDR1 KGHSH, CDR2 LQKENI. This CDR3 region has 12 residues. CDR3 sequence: CASRGTGDGYTF. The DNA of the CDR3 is TGTGCCAGCAGAGGGACAGGGGATGGCTACACCTTC. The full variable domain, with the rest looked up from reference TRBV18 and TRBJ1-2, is NAGVMQNPRHLVRRRGQEARLRCSPMKGHSHVYWYRQLPEEGLKFMVYLQKENIIDESGMPKERFSAEFPKEGPSILRIQQVVRGDSAAYFCASRGTGDGYTFGSGTRLTVV.